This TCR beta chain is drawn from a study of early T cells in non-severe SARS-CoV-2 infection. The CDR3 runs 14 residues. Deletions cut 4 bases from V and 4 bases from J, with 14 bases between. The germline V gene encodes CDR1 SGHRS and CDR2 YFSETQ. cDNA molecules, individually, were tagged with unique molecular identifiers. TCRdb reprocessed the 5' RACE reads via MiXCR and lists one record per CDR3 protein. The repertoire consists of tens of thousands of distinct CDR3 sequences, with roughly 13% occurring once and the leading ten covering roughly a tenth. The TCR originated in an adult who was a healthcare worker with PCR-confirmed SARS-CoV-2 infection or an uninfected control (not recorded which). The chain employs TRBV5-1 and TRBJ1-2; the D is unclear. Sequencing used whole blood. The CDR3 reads CASSSRTASYGYTF. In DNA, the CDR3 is TGCGCCAGCAGCAGCAGGACTGCTTCCTATGGCTACACCTTC.